This T cell receptor beta chain was sequenced during a study of blood T cell repertoires in COVID-19. Repertoires were generated with immunoSEQ multiplex PCR, while TCRdb's copy carries only in-frame clones and drops some. The sample has around 28,000 clones, 87% seen once; the top ten hold 16%. Material for sequencing was peripheral blood. The receptor was derived from a human donor in a cohort sampled during active COVID-19.

The CDR3 here is CASSRQGISGANVLTF. The DNA of the CDR3 is TGTGCCAGCAGTCGACAGGGGATCTCTGGGGCCAACGTCCTGACTTTC. The genes are TRBV2 and TRBJ2-6; 8 bases agree with TRBD1. Germline assignment: CDR1 SNHLY and CDR2 FYNNEI. The CDR3 consists of 16 residues. The trim removed 5 bases at V and 0 bases at J, leaving 3 bases unmatched. The whole variable domain, filled in from reference TRBV2 and TRBJ2-6, reads EPEVTQTPSHQVTQMGQEVILRCVPISNHLYFYWYRQILGQKVEFLVSFYNNEISEKSEIFDDQFSVERPDGSNFTLKIRSTKLEDSAMYFCASSRQGISGANVLTFGAGSRLTVL.